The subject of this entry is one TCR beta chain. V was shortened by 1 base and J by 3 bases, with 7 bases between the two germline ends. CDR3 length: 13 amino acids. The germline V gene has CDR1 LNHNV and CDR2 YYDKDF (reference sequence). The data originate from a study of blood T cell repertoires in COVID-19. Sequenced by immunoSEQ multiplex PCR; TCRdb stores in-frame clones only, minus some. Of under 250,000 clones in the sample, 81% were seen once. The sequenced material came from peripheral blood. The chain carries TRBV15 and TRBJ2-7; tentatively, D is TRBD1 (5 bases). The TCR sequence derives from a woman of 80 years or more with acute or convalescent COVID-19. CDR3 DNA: TGTGCCACCAGCAGAGGCACAGGCTACGAGCAGTACTTC. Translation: CATSRGTGYEQYF.